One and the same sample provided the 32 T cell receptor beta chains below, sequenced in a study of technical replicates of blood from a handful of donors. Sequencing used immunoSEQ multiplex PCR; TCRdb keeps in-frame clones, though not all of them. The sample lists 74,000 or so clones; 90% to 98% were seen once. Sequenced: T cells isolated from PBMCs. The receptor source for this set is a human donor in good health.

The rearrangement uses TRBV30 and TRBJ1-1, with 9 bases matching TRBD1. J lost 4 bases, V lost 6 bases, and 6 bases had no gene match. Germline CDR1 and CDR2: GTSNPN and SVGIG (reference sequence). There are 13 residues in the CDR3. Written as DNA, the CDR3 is TGTGCCTGTCGACAGGGGGGAGTCACTGAAGCTTTCTTT. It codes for CACRQGGVTEAFF.

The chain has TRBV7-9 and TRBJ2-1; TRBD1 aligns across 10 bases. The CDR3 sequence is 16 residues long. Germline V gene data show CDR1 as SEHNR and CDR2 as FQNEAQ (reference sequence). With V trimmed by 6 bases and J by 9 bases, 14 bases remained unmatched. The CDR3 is CASRLETGTGEVEQFF. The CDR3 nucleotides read TGTGCCAGCAGACTCGAAACCGGGACAGGGGAGGTTGAGCAGTTCTTC.

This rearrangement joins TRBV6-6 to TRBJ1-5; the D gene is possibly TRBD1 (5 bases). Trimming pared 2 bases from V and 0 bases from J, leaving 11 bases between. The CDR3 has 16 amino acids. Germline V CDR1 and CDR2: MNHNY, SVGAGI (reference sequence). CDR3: CASSYQQDLSNQPQHF. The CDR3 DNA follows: TGTGCCAGCAGTTACCAACAGGACCTTAGCAATCAGCCCCAGCATTTT.

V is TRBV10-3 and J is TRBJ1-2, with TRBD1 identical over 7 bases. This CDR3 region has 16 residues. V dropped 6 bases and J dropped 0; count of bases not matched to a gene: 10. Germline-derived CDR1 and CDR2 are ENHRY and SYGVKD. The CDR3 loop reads CAISSRGTPTNYGYTF. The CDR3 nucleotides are TGTGCCATCAGCTCCAGGGGGACTCCTACTAACTATGGCTACACCTTC.

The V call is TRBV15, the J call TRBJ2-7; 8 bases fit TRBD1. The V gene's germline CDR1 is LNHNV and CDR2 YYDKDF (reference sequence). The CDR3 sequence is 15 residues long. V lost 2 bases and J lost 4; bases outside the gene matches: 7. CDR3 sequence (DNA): TGTGCCACCAGCAGACCGACAGGGGCAATGTACGAGCAGTACTTC. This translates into CATSRPTGAMYEQYF.

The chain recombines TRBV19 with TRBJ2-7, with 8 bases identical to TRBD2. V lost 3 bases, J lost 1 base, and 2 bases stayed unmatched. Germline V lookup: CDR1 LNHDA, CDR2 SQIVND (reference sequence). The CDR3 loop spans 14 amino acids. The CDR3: CASSISGESYEQYF. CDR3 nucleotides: TGTGCCAGTAGTATTAGCGGGGAGTCCTACGAGCAGTACTTC.

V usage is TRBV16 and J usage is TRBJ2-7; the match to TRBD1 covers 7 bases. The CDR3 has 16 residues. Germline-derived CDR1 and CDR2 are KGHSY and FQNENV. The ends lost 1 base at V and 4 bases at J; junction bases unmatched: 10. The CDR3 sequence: CASSQFEGGGSYEQYF. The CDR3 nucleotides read TGTGCCAGCAGCCAATTTGAAGGGGGCGGTAGTTACGAGCAGTACTTC.

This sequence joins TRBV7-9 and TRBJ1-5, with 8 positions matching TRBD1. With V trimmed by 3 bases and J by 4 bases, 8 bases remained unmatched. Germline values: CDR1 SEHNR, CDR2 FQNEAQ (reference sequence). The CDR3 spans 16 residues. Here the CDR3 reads CASSFAQQGENQPQHF. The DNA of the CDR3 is TGTGCCAGCAGCTTTGCCCAACAGGGGGAAAATCAGCCCCAGCATTTT.

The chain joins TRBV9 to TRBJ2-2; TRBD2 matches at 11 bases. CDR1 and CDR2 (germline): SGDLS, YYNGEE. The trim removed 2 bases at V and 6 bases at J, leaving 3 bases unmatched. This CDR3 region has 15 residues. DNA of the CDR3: TGTGCCAGCAGCGTTAGCGGGAGGGCCCCCGGGGAGCTGTTTTTT. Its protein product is CASSVSGRAPGELFF.

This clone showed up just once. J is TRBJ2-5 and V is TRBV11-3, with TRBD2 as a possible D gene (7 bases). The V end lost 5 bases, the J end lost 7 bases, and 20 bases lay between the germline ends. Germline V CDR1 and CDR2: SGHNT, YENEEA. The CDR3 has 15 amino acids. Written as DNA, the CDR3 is TGTGCCAGCAGCCCCCGTACGGGGGGCCTTGGGACCCAGTACTTC. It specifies CASSPRTGGLGTQYF.

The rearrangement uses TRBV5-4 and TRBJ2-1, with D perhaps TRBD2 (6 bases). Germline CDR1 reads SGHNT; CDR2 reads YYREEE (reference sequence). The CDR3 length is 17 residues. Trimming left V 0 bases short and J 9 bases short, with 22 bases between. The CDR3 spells CASSLDLTSPRGSEQFF. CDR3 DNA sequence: TGTGCCAGCAGCTTGGACCTGACTAGTCCCCGAGGCAGTGAGCAGTTCTTC.

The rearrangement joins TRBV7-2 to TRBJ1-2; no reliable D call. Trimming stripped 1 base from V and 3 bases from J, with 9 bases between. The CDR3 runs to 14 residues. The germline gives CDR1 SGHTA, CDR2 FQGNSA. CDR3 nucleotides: TGTGCCAGCAGCTTAGAGCCAGCGTACTATGGCTACACCTTC. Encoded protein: CASSLEPAYYGYTF.

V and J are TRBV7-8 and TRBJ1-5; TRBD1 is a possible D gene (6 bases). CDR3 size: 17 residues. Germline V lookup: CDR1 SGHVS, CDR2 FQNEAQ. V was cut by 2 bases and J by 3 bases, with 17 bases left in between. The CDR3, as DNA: TGTGCCAGCAGCTTATTTTTCAGGACAGCCGACAATCAGCCCCAGCATTTT. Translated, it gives CASSLFFRTADNQPQHF.

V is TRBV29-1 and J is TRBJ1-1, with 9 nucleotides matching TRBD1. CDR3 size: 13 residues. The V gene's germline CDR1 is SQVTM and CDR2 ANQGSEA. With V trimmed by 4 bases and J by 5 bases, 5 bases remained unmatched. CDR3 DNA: TGCAGCGTTGTCCCGGGACAGGGTACTGAAGCTTTCTTT. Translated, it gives CSVVPGQGTEAFF.

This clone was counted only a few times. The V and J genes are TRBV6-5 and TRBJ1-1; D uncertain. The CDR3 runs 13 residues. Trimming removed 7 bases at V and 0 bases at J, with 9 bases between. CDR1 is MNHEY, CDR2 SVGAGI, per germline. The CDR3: CASTRTVNTEAFF. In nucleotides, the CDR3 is TGTGCCAGCACCCGGACTGTGAACACTGAAGCTTTCTTT.

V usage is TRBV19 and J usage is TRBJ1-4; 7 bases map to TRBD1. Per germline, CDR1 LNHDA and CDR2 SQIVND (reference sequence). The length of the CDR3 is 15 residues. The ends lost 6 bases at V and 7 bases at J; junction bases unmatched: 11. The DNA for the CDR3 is TGTGCCAGTAGCCCCAATAGACCAGGGGGTGAAAAACTGTTTTTT. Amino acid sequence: CASSPNRPGGEKLFF.

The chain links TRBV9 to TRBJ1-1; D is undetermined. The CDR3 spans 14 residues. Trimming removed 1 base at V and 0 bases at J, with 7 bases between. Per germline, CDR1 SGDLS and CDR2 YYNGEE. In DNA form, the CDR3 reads TGTGCCAGCAGCGTATCCGGAGTGAACACTGAAGCTTTCTTT. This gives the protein CASSVSGVNTEAFF.

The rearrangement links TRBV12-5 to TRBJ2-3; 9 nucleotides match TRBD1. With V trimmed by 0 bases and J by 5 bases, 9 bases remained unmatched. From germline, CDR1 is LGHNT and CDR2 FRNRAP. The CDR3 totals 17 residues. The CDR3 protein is CASGLVPTGGAGDTQYF. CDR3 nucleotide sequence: TGTGCTAGTGGTTTGGTCCCTACAGGGGGCGCGGGAGATACGCAGTATTTT.

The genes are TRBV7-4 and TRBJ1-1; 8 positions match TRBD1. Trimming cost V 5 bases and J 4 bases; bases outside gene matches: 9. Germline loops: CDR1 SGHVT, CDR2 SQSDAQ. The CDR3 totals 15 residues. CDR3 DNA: TGTGCCAGCAGCCACGGACAGGGATCGTCCACTGAAGCTTTCTTT. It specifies CASSHGQGSSTEAFF.

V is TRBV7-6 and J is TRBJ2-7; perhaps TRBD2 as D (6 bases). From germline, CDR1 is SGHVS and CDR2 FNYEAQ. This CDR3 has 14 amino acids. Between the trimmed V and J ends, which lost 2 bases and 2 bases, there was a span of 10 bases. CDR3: CASSLPGTPYEQYF. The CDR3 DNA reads TGTGCCAGCAGCTTACCGGGGACTCCCTACGAGCAGTACTTC.

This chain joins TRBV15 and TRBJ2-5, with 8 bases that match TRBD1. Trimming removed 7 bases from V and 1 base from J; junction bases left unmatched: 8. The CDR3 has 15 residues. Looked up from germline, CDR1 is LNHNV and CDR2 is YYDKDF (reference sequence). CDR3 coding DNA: TGTGCCACCACCCAAGACAGGGGCATCCAAGAGACCCAGTACTTC. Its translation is CATTQDRGIQETQYF. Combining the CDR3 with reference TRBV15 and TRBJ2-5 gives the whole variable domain DAMVIQNPRYQVTQFGKPVTLSCSQTLNHNVMYWYQQKSSQAPKLLFHYYDKDFNNEADTPDNFQSRRPNTSFCFLDIRSPGLGDTAMYLCATTQDRGIQETQYFGPGTRLLVL.

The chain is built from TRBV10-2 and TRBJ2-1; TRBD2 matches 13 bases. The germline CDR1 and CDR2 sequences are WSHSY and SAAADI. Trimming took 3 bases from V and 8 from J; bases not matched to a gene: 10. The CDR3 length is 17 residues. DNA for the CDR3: TGCGCCAGCAGTGACCCTGGACTAGCGGGAGTCGGGGATGAGCAGTTCTTC. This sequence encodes CASSDPGLAGVGDEQFF.

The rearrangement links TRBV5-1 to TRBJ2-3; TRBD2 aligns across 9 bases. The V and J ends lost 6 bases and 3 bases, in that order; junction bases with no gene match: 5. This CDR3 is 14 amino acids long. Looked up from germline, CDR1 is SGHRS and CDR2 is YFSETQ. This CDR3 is CASTPGLATDTQYF. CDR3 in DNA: TGCGCCAGCACCCCGGGACTAGCTACAGATACGCAGTATTTT. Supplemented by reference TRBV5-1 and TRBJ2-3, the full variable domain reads KAGVTQTPRYLIKTRGQQVTLSCSPISGHRSVSWYQQTPGQGLQFLFEYFSETQRNKGNFPGRFSGRQFSNSRSEMNVSTLELGDSALYLCASTPGLATDTQYFGPGTRLTVL.

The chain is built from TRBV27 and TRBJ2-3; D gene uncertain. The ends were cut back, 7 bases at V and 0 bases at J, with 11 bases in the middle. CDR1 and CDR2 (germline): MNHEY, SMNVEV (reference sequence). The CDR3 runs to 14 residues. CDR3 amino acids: CASNRAQSTDTQYF. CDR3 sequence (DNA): TGTGCCAGCAATAGAGCGCAGAGCACAGATACGCAGTATTTT.

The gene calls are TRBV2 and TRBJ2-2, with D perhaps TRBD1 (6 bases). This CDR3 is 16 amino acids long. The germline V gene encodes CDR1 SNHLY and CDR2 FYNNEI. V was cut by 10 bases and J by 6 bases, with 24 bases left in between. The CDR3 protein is CATLMRGRGNAGELFF. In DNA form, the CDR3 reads TGTGCCACCCTCATGAGGGGCAGGGGTAATGCCGGGGAGCTGTTTTTT. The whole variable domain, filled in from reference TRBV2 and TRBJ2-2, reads EPEVTQTPSHQVTQMGQEVILRCVPISNHLYFYWYRQILGQKVEFLVSFYNNEISEKSEIFDDQFSVERPDGSNFTLKIRSTKLEDSAMYFCATLMRGRGNAGELFFGEGSRLTVL.

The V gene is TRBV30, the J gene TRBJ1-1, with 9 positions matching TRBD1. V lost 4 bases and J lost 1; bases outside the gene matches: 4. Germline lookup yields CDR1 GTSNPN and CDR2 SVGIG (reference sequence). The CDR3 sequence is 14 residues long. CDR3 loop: CAWNRGQGNTEAFF. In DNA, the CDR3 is TGTGCCTGGAACAGGGGGCAGGGGAACACTGAAGCTTTCTTT.

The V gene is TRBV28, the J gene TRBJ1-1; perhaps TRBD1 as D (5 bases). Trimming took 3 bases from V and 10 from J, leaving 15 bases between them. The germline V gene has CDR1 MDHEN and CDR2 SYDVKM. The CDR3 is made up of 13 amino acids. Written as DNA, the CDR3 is TGTGCCAGCAGTTTGACCGAAACTCAGGGAGCTTTCTTT. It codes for CASSLTETQGAFF. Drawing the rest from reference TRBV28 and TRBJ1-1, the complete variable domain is DVKVTQSSRYLVKRTGEKVFLECVQDMDHENMFWYRQDPGLGLRLIYFSYDVKMKEKGDIPEGYSVSREKKERFSLILESASTNQTSMYLCASSLTETQGAFFGQGTRLTVV.

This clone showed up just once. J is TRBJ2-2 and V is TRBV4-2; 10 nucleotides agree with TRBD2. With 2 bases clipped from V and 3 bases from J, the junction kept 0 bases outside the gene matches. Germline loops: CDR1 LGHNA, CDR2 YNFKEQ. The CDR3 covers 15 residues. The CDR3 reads CASSQTSGDTGELFF. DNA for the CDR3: TGTGCCAGCAGCCAAACTAGCGGGGACACCGGGGAGCTGTTTTTT.

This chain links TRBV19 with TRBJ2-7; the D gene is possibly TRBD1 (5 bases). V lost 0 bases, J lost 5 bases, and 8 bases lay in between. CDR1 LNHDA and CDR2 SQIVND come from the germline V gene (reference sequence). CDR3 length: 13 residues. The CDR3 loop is CASSIDRVDEQYF. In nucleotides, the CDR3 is TGTGCCAGTAGTATAGACAGGGTGGACGAGCAGTACTTC.

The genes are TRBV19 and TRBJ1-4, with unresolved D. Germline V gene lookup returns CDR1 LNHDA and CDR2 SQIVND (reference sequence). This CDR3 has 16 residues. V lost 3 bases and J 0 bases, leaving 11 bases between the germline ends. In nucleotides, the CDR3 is TGTGCCAGTAGTATTAGAGCGGTGGCAACTAATGAAAAACTGTTTTTT. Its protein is CASSIRAVATNEKLFF.

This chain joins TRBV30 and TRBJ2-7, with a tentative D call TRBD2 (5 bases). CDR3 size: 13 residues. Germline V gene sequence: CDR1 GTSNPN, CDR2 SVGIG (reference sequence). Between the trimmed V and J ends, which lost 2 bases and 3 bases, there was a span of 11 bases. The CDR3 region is CAWSRRSVYEQYF. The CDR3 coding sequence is TGTGCCTGGAGTCGGAGGTCAGTCTACGAGCAGTACTTC. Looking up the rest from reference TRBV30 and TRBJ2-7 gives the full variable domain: SQTIHQWPATLVQPVGSPLSLECTVEGTSNPNLYWYRQAAGRGLQLLFYSVGIGQISSEVPQNLSASRPQDRQFILSSKKLLLSDSGFYLCAWSRRSVYEQYFGPGTRLTVT.

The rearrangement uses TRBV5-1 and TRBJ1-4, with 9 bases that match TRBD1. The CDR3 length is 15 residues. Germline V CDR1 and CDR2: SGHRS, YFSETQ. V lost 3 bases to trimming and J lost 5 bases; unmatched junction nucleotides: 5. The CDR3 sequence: CASSSGQGKNEKLFF. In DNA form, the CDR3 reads TGCGCCAGCAGCTCAGGACAGGGGAAGAATGAAAAACTGTTTTTT.